Listed below are T cell receptor beta chains from one sample, sequenced in a study of T cells in Graves' hyperthyroidism and ophthalmopathy. TCRdb analysed the multiplex PCR reads with MiXCR anew, one entry per CDR3 protein. The sample gives 400,000 to 600,000 distinct CDR3 sequences, more than 20% of which show up once; about a quarter is in the top ten. Input material: blood. The receptors shown here come from a man younger than 35 with Graves' hyperthyroidism. Each CDR3 is given with its conserved first and last residue. The D gene is left open where the match is weak. Some rows mark clone size as missing; the rest say once, few, many or name a class of expanded clone.

many,TRBV11-2,TRBJ1-1,-,TGTGCCAGCAGCCTGAGTTGGGGCCTGAACACTGAAGCTTTCTTT,CASSLSWGLNTEAFF
many,TRBV5-1,TRBJ2-7,TRBD1,TGCGCCAGCAGCGCGCCTGATGGGACAGAGGCCTACGAGCAGTACTTC,CASSAPDGTEAYEQYF
-,TRBV6-1,TRBJ2-7,-,TGTGCCAGCAATATGGAACAGGGCTACGAGCAGTACTTC,CASNMEQGYEQYF
few,TRBV12-3/TRBV12-4,TRBJ1-1,-,TGTGCCAGCAGGGAGGGGTTTGAAGCTTTCTTT,CASREGFEAFF
few,TRBV5-1,TRBJ1-2,-,TGCGCCAGCAGCCCCCCGAAGGGGGGCGGTGGCTACACCTTC,CASSPPKGGGGYTF
few,TRBV10-3,TRBJ2-7,TRBD2,TGTGCCATCAGTGAGTCGATGTTAGCGGGAGGGCGTATATCCTACGAGCAGTACTTC,CAISESMLAGGRISYEQYF
many,TRBV2,TRBJ1-2,-,TGTGCCAGCCAAACGGCCCAGAGGGGCTATGGCTACACCTTC,CASQTAQRGYGYTF
-,TRBV6-5,TRBJ2-1,-,TGTGCCAGCAGTTACGGGGTTGTCAATGAGCAGTTCTTC,CASSYGVVNEQFF
-,TRBV6-5,TRBJ1-2,-,TGTGCCAGCAGTTATCGGACGGGGGGCTATGGCTACACCTTC,CASSYRTGGYGYTF
few,TRBV20-1,TRBJ2-5,TRBD2,TGCAGTGCAGGGAGGGCAGGGTCGGAGACCCAGTACTTC,CSAGRAGSETQYF
many,TRBV27,TRBJ1-1,-,TGTGCCCGCGATCACATTTCCCAGGGTATGAACACTGAAGCTTTCTTT,CARDHISQGMNTEAFF
few,TRBV6-2/TRBV6-3,TRBJ1-1,-,TGTGCCAGCAGGTATTACACTGAAGCTTTCTTT,CASRYYTEAFF
-,TRBV20-1,TRBJ2-7,TRBD1,TGCAGTGCTAGAGATGTACCCCGGACAGGGGTCGACGAGCAGTACTTC,CSARDVPRTGVDEQYF
many,TRBV27,TRBJ1-1,-,TGTGCCAGCAGTTTATCGGGGGTCACTGAAGCTTTCTTT,CASSLSGVTEAFF
many,TRBV9,TRBJ1-5,-,TGTGCCAGCAGCGTAGACGGTGGTGGTCAGCCCCAGCATTTT,CASSVDGGGQPQHF
few,TRBV12-3/TRBV12-4,TRBJ1-1,-,TGTGCCAGCGGGAGGGCCGGACCTGAAGCTTTCTTT,CASGRAGPEAFF
many,TRBV20-1,TRBJ2-5,-,TGCAGTGCTAGAGGCGGGGCTCCGGAGACCCAGTACTTC,CSARGGAPETQYF
many,TRBV6-5,TRBJ2-7,-,TGTGCCAGCAGGACAGATTTACACGAGCAGTACTTC,CASRTDLHEQYF
-,TRBV14,TRBJ1-2,TRBD1,TGTGCCAGTCACAGGGGCACCTATGGCTACACCTTC,CASHRGTYGYTF
-,TRBV5-1,TRBJ2-1,-,TGCGCCAGCAGCTTGGAGAGAGTTACCTACAATGAGCAGTTCTTC,CASSLERVTYNEQFF